This T cell receptor beta chain was sequenced in a study of OX40 agonist ivuxolimab in advanced cancers. Profiled with immunoSEQ multiplex PCR; TCRdb holds only in-frame clones, not every one. The data show tens of thousands of clones, approximately 85% seen once. V lost 3 bases and J lost 7, with 13 bases in between. Germline CDR1 and CDR2: MNHEY and SMNVEV (reference sequence). The CDR3 loop spans 14 amino acids. The specimen was CD4+ or CD8+ T cells sorted from blood, collected in a trial of the OX40 agonist ivuxolimab. The TCR was taken from an adult with an advanced solid tumor such as melanoma, head and neck, liver or kidney cancer. The chain couples TRBV27 to TRBJ1-3, with D possibly being TRBD1 (5 bases). The CDR3 is CASSLRGAWNTIYF. CDR3 nucleotide sequence: TGTGCCAGCAGTTTGAGGGGCGCTTGGAACACCATATATTTT.